Sequencing of this T cell receptor beta chain was carried out in a study of beta chain features in type 1 diabetes. Study outcomes and limitations: TCRB rearrangement may or may not be influenced by HLA type; here this remained unresolved. VDJ junctions sequenced from type 1 diabetes patients showed fewer insertions and more deletions.

All of the isolated RNA was reverse transcribed, so expressed TCRB transcripts were sequenced. Generated by immunoSEQ multiplex PCR, the TCRdb table keeps only in-frame clones and is missing some. The repertoire holds 300,000 to 350,000 clones, with 13% to 15% as singletons. Concerning this clone itself: Its specificity is not known.

V was clipped by 0 bases and J by 4 bases, with 20 bases between them. The CDR3 runs to 18 residues. Looked up from germline, CDR1 is SGHNT and CDR2 is YYREEE (reference sequence). This sequence was found in a man between 25 and 39 years old in good health. V usage is TRBV5-4 and J usage is TRBJ2-1; D might be TRBD1 or TRBD2, each matching 7 bases. The sequencing sample was made of central memory CD4+ T cells from blood. CDR3 nucleotides: TGTGCCAGCAGCTTGGGAAGTGGAGGGCAGGGGGGGTACAATGAGCAGTTCTTC. Amino acids: CASSLGSGGQGGYNEQFF.